The entry that follows covers one T cell receptor (beta chain) sequence. Participants were aged about 18 to 100 years from about two dozen US areas. Cohorts were based on clinical histories the participants reported. Cohort 3 recovered donors had two negative PCRs, clearance, or symptom resolution. The sample comes from a study of blood T cell repertoires in COVID-19. This CDR3 contains 15 residues. Unmatched junction bases numbered 3, after V lost 0 bases and J lost 4 bases. Germline-derived CDR1 and CDR2 are SNHLY and FYNNEI. Per the original data handling: Using reference gene primer amplification, nucleated cell counts were estimated. Repertoires were generated with immunoSEQ multiplex PCR, while TCRdb's copy carries only in-frame clones and drops some. That table furnishes V, J and clone size, whereas the DNA furnished D and trimming. The repertoire holds 200,000 or so clones, with approximately 80% as singletons.

The chain links TRBV2 to TRBJ1-2; 9 bases are shared with TRBD1. This TCR was sampled from a man aged 55 to 70 who had recovered from COVID-19. The source material was PBMCs or T cells enriched from blood (not recorded which). CDR3 protein: CASSEATGGVYGYTF. The DNA of the CDR3 is TGTGCCAGCAGTGAAGCGACAGGGGGGGTCTATGGCTACACCTTC.